This T cell receptor (beta chain) was obtained from a study of cytotoxic CD8 clonotypes in ibrutinib-treated CLL. Depth targeted 1 in 200,000 to 1 in 1 million T cells, averaging approximately 9.3x coverage per clonotype. The data were produced by immunoSEQ multiplex PCR, yet TCRdb's version contains in-frame clones alone and is incomplete. The table includes 200,000 or so clones, over 65% detected once. CDR1 and CDR2 (germline): GTSNPN, SVGIG (reference sequence). This CDR3 region has 16 residues. Trimming removed 3 bases at V and 3 bases at J, with 20 bases between. This receptor was identified in a human donor with chronic lymphocytic leukemia. The V and J genes are TRBV30 and TRBJ1-1; possibly TRBD1 for D (5 bases). The sample here was PBMCs, taken after 12 months of ibrutinib treatment. The CDR3 spells CAWRQQPGLPYTEAFF. Here the CDR3 DNA reads TGTGCCTGGAGGCAACAGCCGGGACTGCCTTACACTGAAGCTTTCTTT. The full variable domain, completed using reference TRBV30 and TRBJ1-1, is SQTIHQWPATLVQPVGSPLSLECTVEGTSNPNLYWYRQAAGRGLQLLFYSVGIGQISSEVPQNLSASRPQDRQFILSSKKLLLSDSGFYLCAWRQQPGLPYTEAFFGQGTRLTVV.